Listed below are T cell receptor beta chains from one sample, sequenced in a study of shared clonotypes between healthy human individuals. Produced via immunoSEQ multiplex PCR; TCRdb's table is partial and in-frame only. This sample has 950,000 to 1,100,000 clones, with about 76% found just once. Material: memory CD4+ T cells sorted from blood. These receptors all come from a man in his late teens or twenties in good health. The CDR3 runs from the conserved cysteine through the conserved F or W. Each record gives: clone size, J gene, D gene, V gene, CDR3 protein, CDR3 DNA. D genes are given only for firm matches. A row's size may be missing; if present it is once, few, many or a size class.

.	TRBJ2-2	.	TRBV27	CASSRPVGTGELFF	TGTGCCAGCAGCCGCCCGGTAGGCACCGGGGAGCTGTTTTTT
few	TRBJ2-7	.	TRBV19	CASSPGGVYEQYF	TGTGCCAGTAGCCCTGGGGGTGTCTACGAGCAGTACTTC
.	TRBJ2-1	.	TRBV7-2	CASSLVGQAANEQFF	TGTGCCAGCAGCTTAGTAGGGCAGGCGGCCAATGAGCAGTTCTTC
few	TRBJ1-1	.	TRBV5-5	CASRVKVGNTEAFF	TGTGCCAGCAGGGTAAAAGTGGGGAACACTGAAGCTTTCTTT
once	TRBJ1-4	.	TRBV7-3	CASSFSGRPDEKLFF	TGTGCCAGCAGCTTCTCCGGCAGGCCAGACGAAAAACTGTTTTTT
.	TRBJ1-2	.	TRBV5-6	CASSRDLYGYTF	TGTGCCAGCAGCCGTGACCTCTATGGCTACACCTTC
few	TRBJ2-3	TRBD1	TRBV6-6	CASSNKPPEGQGKQYF	TGTGCCAGCAGTAATAAACCGCCCGAAGGACAGGGGAAGCAGTATTTT
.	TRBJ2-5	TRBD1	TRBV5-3	CARSPLRDRGRVPSAETQYF	TGTGCCAGAAGCCCACTTCGGGACAGGGGGCGAGTTCCTTCAGCGGAGACCCAGTACTTC
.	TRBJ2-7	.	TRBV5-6	CASSLSGVTYEQYF	TGTGCCAGCAGCTTGAGTGGGGTCACCTACGAGCAGTACTTC
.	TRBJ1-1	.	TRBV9	CASNQGTGTEAFF	TGTGCCAGCAACCAGGGTACTGGGACTGAAGCTTTCTTT
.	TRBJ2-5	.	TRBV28	CASSLRQFPETQYF	TGTGCCAGCAGCCTCCGACAGTTCCCCGAGACCCAGTACTTC
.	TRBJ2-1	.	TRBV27	CASSFEQGHTEQFF	TGTGCCAGCAGTTTCGAGCAGGGGCATACTGAGCAGTTCTTC
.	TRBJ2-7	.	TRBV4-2	CASSQGRSLDEQYF	TGTGCCAGCAGCCAAGGGCGGAGTTTAGACGAGCAGTACTTC
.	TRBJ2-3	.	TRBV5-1	CASSSGASTDTQYF	TGCGCCAGCAGCTCGGGGGCTAGCACAGATACGCAGTATTTT
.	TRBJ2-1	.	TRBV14	CASSQDRRRLSQEQFF	TGTGCCAGCAGCCAAGATAGACGACGCCTCTCCCAAGAGCAGTTCTTC
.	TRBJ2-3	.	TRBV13	CASSLGAGSTDTQYF	TGTGCCAGCAGCTTAGGCGCAGGGAGTACAGATACGCAGTATTTT
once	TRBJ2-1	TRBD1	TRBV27	CASSLSGRAGGKSEQFF	TGTGCCAGCAGTTTATCAGGGCGGGCAGGGGGAAAGAGTGAGCAGTTCTTC
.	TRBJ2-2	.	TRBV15	CATSRDNRNTGELFF	TGTGCCACCAGCAGAGATAACAGAAACACCGGGGAGCTGTTTTTT
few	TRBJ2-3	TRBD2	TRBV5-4	CASRTTSGRGVDTQYF	TGTGCCAGCAGAACCACTAGCGGGAGGGGCGTGGATACGCAGTATTTT
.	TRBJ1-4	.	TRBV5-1	CASSFTGGGDEKLFF	TGCGCCAGCAGCTTTACGGGTGGAGGGGATGAAAAACTGTTTTTT
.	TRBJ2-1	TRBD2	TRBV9	CASSSRGSGSSYNEQFF	TGTGCCAGCAGCTCCCGGGGTAGCGGGAGCTCCTACAATGAGCAGTTCTTC
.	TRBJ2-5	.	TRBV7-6	CASSGTGYQETQYF	TGTGCCAGCAGCGGAACAGGGTACCAAGAGACCCAGTACTTC
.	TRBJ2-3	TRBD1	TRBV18	CASSKALQGADTQYF	TGTGCCAGCTCAAAAGCCCTACAGGGGGCAGATACGCAGTATTTT
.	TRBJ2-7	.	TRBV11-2	CASSLSTSLGEQYF	TGTGCCAGCAGCTTAAGTACTAGCTTGGGCGAGCAGTACTTC
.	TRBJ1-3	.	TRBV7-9	CASSGKLRTDGGNTIYF	TGTGCCAGCAGCGGAAAGCTCAGGACGGACGGGGGAAACACCATATATTTT
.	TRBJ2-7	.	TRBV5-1	CASSPTSTSDEQYF	TGCGCCAGCAGCCCGACTAGTACTTCCGACGAGCAGTACTTC
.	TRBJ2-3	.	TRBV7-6	CASSPSAQIVTDTQYF	TGTGCCAGCAGCCCCTCGGCCCAGATAGTAACAGATACGCAGTATTTT
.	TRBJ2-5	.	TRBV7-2	CASSLKLPLGPTRRETQYF	TGTGCCAGCAGCTTAAAGCTTCCCTTGGGCCCCACCAGAAGGGAGACCCAGTACTTC
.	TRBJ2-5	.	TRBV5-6	CASSLAGRIQETQYF	TGTGCCAGCAGCTTGGCCGGACGGATACAAGAGACCCAGTACTTC
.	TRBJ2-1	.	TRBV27	CASSLVTGYNEQFF	TGTGCCAGCAGTTTAGTCACAGGGTACAATGAGCAGTTCTTC
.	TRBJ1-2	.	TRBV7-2	CASREWGDANYGYTF	TGTGCCAGCAGAGAGTGGGGTGACGCTAACTATGGCTACACCTTC
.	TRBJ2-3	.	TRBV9	CASSGGTFLGDTQYF	TGTGCCAGCAGCGGGGGGACTTTCCTGGGAGATACGCAGTATTTT
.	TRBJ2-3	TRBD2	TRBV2	CASGREMADTQYF	TGTGCCAGCGGGCGGGAGATGGCAGATACGCAGTATTTT
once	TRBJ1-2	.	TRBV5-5	CASSLRGLGYGYTF	TGTGCCAGCAGCTTGCGGGGCCTTGGCTATGGCTACACCTTC
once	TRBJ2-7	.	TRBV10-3	CAIWDSDPPYEQYF	TGTGCCATCTGGGACTCCGATCCTCCGTACGAGCAGTACTTC
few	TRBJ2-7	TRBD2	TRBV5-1	CASSLGVSGAEQYF	TGCGCCAGCAGCTTGGGCGTTAGCGGGGCCGAGCAGTACTTC
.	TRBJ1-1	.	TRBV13	CASSYSSGDLHMNTEAFF	TGTGCCAGCAGCTATAGTAGTGGGGACCTTCATATGAACACTGAAGCTTTCTTT
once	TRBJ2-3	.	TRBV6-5	CASRSWSLTDTQYF	TGTGCCAGCAGATCCTGGAGTCTCACAGATACGCAGTATTTT
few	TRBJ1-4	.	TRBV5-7	CASSPTGPNEKLFF	TGTGCCAGCAGCCCGACAGGCCCTAATGAAAAACTGTTTTTT
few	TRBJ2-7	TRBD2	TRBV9	CASSPQAGGGEQYF	TGTGCCAGCAGCCCACAAGCGGGGGGCGGCGAGCAGTACTTC
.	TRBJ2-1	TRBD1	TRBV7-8	CASSLRGTDPYNEQFF	TGTGCCAGCAGCTTAAGGGGGACAGATCCTTACAATGAGCAGTTCTTC
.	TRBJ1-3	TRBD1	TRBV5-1	CASSLDRGNIYF	TGCGCCAGCAGCTTGGACAGGGGCAACATATATTTT
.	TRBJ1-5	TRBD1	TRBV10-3	CAISEKTGGQPQHF	TGTGCCATCAGCGAGAAGACAGGGGGCCAGCCCCAGCATTTT
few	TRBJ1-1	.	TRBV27	CASSPLGEAQNTEAFF	TGTGCCAGCAGTCCCCTTGGAGAGGCGCAGAACACTGAAGCTTTCTTT
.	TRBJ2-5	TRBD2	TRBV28	CATGLAGGETQYF	TGTGCCACGGGACTAGCGGGGGGGGAGACCCAGTACTTC
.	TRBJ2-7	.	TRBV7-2	CASSSAGTGSYEQYF	TGTGCCAGCAGCTCGGCAGGGACGGGCTCCTACGAGCAGTACTTC
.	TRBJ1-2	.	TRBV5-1	CASSLDGVYGYTF	TGCGCCAGCAGCTTGGATGGGGTTTATGGCTACACCTTC
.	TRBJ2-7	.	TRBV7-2	CASSLGGISSYEQYF	TGTGCCAGCAGCTTAGGCGGGATCAGCTCCTACGAGCAGTACTTC
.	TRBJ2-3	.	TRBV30	CAWSGDVDTQYF	TGTGCCTGGAGTGGGGATGTAGATACGCAGTATTTT
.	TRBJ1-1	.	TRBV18	CASSGRPLGTEAFF	TGTGCCAGCTCCGGACGTCCTCTCGGCACTGAAGCTTTCTTT
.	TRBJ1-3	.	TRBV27	CASSLQGLPGNTIYF	TGTGCCAGCAGTTTACAGGGGCTGCCTGGAAACACCATATATTTT
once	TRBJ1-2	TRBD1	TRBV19	CASSIRTGSSYGYTF	TGTGCCAGTAGTATAAGGACAGGTTCTTCCTATGGCTACACCTTC